The next 19 T cell receptor beta chains were all read from a single sample in a study of T cell repertoires in ileal Crohn's disease. TCRdb keeps only in-frame clones here, not all; method: immunoSEQ multiplex PCR. Among 5,000 or so clones, around 86% were seen once, and the ten largest hold over 5%. The material sequenced was ileal tissue. All receptors derive from an adult with Crohn's disease.

The genes are TRBV10-3 and TRBJ1-1, with 9 bases lining up with TRBD1. The V gene end was trimmed by 6 bases and the J gene end by 10 bases; junction bases not matched to a gene: 9. This CDR3 is 13 amino acids long. Germline assignment: CDR1 ENHRY and CDR2 SYGVKD. The CDR3 nucleotides read TGTGCCATCAGAGAAGGACAGGGGCCCTCAGCTTTCTTT. Its protein product is CAIREGQGPSAFF.

The genes are TRBV5-4 and TRBJ2-2; D might be TRBD2 (5 bases). Germline V gene sequence: CDR1 SGHNT, CDR2 YYREEE (reference sequence). V shed 1 base and J shed 7 bases, with 8 bases lying between them. CDR3 length: 13 amino acids. The CDR3 is CASSLSGFGELFF. The CDR3 bases are TGTGCCAGCAGCTTGTCGGGGTTCGGGGAGCTGTTTTTT. The complete variable domain, with remaining parts taken from reference TRBV5-4 and TRBJ2-2, reads ETGVTQSPTHLIKTRGQQVTLRCSSQSGHNTVSWYQQALGQGPQFIFQYYREEENGRGNFPPRFSGLQFPNYSSELNVNALELDDSALYLCASSLSGFGELFFGEGSRLTVL.

This chain connects TRBV7-8 to TRBJ1-2; the match to TRBD1 covers 12 bases. The CDR3 is 15 amino acids. J gave up 7 bases and V 5 bases, and 8 bases lay outside the gene matches. CDR1 is SGHVS, CDR2 FQNEAQ, per germline. The CDR3: CASSVTGTGGFGYTF. Here the CDR3 DNA reads TGTGCCAGCAGCGTTACCGGGACAGGGGGCTTTGGCTACACCTTC.

V gene TRBV6-1 combines with J gene TRBJ1-6; 9 positions agree with TRBD1. CDR3 length: 15 residues. V trimming: 0 bases; J trimming: 10 bases; junction bases outside the gene matches: 4. The V gene's germline CDR1 is MNHNS and CDR2 SASEGT. CDR3 in DNA: TGTGCCAGCAGTGAAGCCCGGGACAGGGTCTCACCCCTCCACTTT. Its protein product is CASSEARDRVSPLHF.

The chain links TRBV15 to TRBJ2-1; a weak D match, TRBD1 (5 bases). The V gene's germline CDR1 is LNHNV and CDR2 YYDKDF (reference sequence). The CDR3 is 12 amino acids. Trimming took off 3 bases at V and 15 bases at J, with 15 bases between the two ends. DNA of the CDR3: TGTGCCACCAGCAGCGTGAAACAGGCCCTGTTCTTC. Its protein is CATSSVKQALFF.

The rearrangement uses TRBV29-1 and TRBJ2-3; TRBD1 is a possible D gene (6 bases). CDR1 SQVTM and CDR2 ANQGSEA come from the germline V gene. The CDR3 extends over 14 amino acids. Trimming removed 6 bases at V and 3 bases at J, with 16 bases between. The CDR3 reads CSVRDTGSTDTQYF. The CDR3 DNA is TGCAGCGTGAGGGATACAGGGTCGACAGATACGCAGTATTTT.

V and J are TRBV2 and TRBJ2-7; D uncertain. V gave up 4 bases and J gave up 1 base, with 11 bases separating them. Germline CDR1 and CDR2: SNHLY and FYNNEI. This CDR3 is 14 amino acids long. This chain's CDR3 is CASSVYSQSYEQYF. As DNA, the CDR3 is TGTGCCAGCAGTGTGTATAGTCAATCCTACGAGCAGTACTTC.

The chain combines TRBV28 with TRBJ2-1; possibly TRBD1 for D (5 bases). V dropped 6 bases and J dropped 9 bases, with 12 bases sitting between them. The germline gives CDR1 MDHEN, CDR2 SYDVKM. The CDR3 is made up of 12 amino acids. DNA of the CDR3: TGTGCCAGCAGAGGGGATATCGGTGAGCAGTTCTTC. Residues: CASRGDIGEQFF. Full variable domain (rest looked up from reference TRBV28 and TRBJ2-1): DVKVTQSSRYLVKRTGEKVFLECVQDMDHENMFWYRQDPGLGLRLIYFSYDVKMKEKGDIPEGYSVSREKKERFSLILESASTNQTSMYLCASRGDIGEQFFGPGTRLTVL.

The chain carries TRBV5-1 and TRBJ2-3, with a possible D match to TRBD2 (6 bases). The germline V and J ends were trimmed by 2 bases and 4 bases, with 20 bases remaining between them. CDR1 is SGHRS and CDR2 is YFSETQ in the germline V gene. The CDR3 contains 17 residues. CDR3 sequence (DNA): TGCGCCAGCAGCTTTGGTTCTAGCGCTTTAACCTCAGATACGCAGTATTTT. It codes for CASSFGSSALTSDTQYF.

The V and J genes are TRBV30 and TRBJ1-2, with D perhaps TRBD1 (6 bases). This CDR3 is built from 13 residues. Looked up from germline, CDR1 is GTSNPN and CDR2 is SVGIG (reference sequence). V lost 5 bases to trimming and J lost 7 bases, with 17 bases between them. CDR3 sequence reads: CAWQKISRGGYTF. DNA of the CDR3: TGTGCCTGGCAGAAAATAAGCAGGGGTGGCTACACCTTC.

This clone was detected only a few times. This chain links TRBV5-1 with TRBJ2-5, with 7 positions matching TRBD2. The germline V gene has CDR1 SGHRS and CDR2 YFSETQ. The CDR3 has 14 amino acids. The V and J ends lost 4 bases and 4 bases, in that order; junction bases with no gene match: 7. DNA for the CDR3: TGCGCCAGCAGCGGGGGGACTACCGGAGAGACCCAGTACTTC. Protein: CASSGGTTGETQYF. Using reference TRBV5-1 and TRBJ2-5 for the parts outside the CDR3, the full variable domain is KAGVTQTPRYLIKTRGQQVTLSCSPISGHRSVSWYQQTPGQGLQFLFEYFSETQRNKGNFPGRFSGRQFSNSRSEMNVSTLELGDSALYLCASSGGTTGETQYFGPGTRLLVL.

The CDR3 loop is CASSLLGASGANVLTF. DNA of the CDR3: TGTGCCAGCAGTTTATTAGGGGCATCAGGGGCCAACGTCCTGACTTTC. The J gene is TRBJ2-6, the V gene TRBV27, with a tentative D call TRBD1 (5 bases). Trimming took off 1 base at V and 4 bases at J, with 11 bases between the two ends. CDR1 and CDR2 from the germline V gene are MNHEY and SMNVEV (reference sequence). The CDR3 totals 16 residues.

The V and J genes are TRBV5-5 and TRBJ2-2, with D tentatively TRBD1 (8 bases). The CDR3 is made up of 16 amino acids. Germline values: CDR1 SGHKS, CDR2 YYEKEE (reference sequence). V shed 4 bases and J shed 7 bases, with 20 bases lying between them. In DNA, the CDR3 is TGTGCCAGCAGCCTACGACAGGGGAGGGACCGCGGGGAGCTGTTTTTT. Translation gives CASSLRQGRDRGELFF.

The chain joins TRBV5-6 to TRBJ2-3; 7 positions agree with TRBD2. This CDR3 is 15 amino acids long. Germline values: CDR1 SGHDT, CDR2 YYEEEE. Trimming removed 4 bases from V and 2 bases from J; junction bases left unmatched: 7. The CDR3 DNA sequence: TGTGCCAGCAGCGCGTACCGGGACTACACAGATACGCAGTATTTT. Its translation: CASSAYRDYTDTQYF.

The table lists this clone with a count of one. The chain couples TRBV6-5 to TRBJ2-5; TRBD1 aligns across 8 bases. The CDR3 is made up of 14 amino acids. V lost 6 bases to trimming and J lost 2 bases; unmatched junction nucleotides: 5. Germline V gene lookup returns CDR1 MNHEY and CDR2 SVGAGI. The CDR3 DNA sequence: TGTGCCAGCAGGCCCTACAGGGGGCAAGAGACCCAGTACTTC. It specifies CASRPYRGQETQYF.

This clone was recorded only once. V is TRBV2 and J is TRBJ2-4; the D gene is possibly TRBD1 (7 bases). The CDR3 consists of 13 residues. Trimming left V 7 bases short and J 8 bases short, with 15 bases between. CDR1 SNHLY and CDR2 FYNNEI come from the germline V gene. The CDR3 loop reads CASNWGRGDIQYF. The CDR3 region has the DNA TGTGCCAGCAACTGGGGCAGGGGGGACATTCAGTACTTC. Full variable domain (rest looked up from reference TRBV2 and TRBJ2-4): EPEVTQTPSHQVTQMGQEVILRCVPISNHLYFYWYRQILGQKVEFLVSFYNNEISEKSEIFDDQFSVERPDGSNFTLKIRSTKLEDSAMYFCASNWGRGDIQYFGAGTRLSVL.

The chain recombines TRBV5-6 with TRBJ2-3, with D perhaps TRBD1 (6 bases). Germline CDR1 is SGHDT and CDR2 is YYEEEE. The CDR3 totals 12 residues. The V end lost 0 bases, the J end lost 11 bases, and 10 bases lay between the germline ends. CDR3 loop: CASSLGLGGQYF. The CDR3 DNA follows: TGTGCCAGCAGCTTGGGGCTAGGGGGGCAGTATTTT.

The chain is built from TRBV9 and TRBJ1-2; maybe TRBD1 (6 bases). V was pared by 4 bases and J by 5 bases, with 12 bases between. CDR1 is SGDLS, CDR2 YYNGEE, per germline. This CDR3 has 13 amino acids. The CDR3 loop reads CASSPRQDYGYTF. The CDR3 DNA sequence: TGTGCCAGCAGCCCTCGACAGGATTATGGCTACACCTTC.

CDR3 bases: TGTGCCAGCACCAGGGACAGGGGAGAGACCCAGTACTTC. The encoded protein is CASTRDRGETQYF. The chain recombines TRBV7-2 with TRBJ2-5; TRBD1 matches 10 bases. Germline CDR1 and CDR2: SGHTA and FQGNSA. This CDR3 region has 13 residues. Trimming removed 7 bases from V and 4 bases from J; junction bases left unmatched: 3.